This record looks at one T cell receptor beta chain sequence and its context. Its antigen is not identified. Trimming left V 7 bases short and J 2 bases short, with 17 bases between. CDR3 size: 15 residues. CDR1 and CDR2 (germline): LNHDA, SQIVND (reference sequence). This record comes from a study of vaccination and CD4 T cells after COVID-19. Overall study: Stimulation used overlapping spike peptides from SARS-CoV-2, HCoV-NL63, HCoV-OC43 and HCoV-229E.

An Oncomine TCR Beta short-read assay was used to sequence the DNA from cultured CD4+ T cells. TCRdb fed the PCR reads into MiXCR, producing one record per CDR3 protein. This sample carries a few thousand distinct CDR3 sequences, over 65% of them seen once, and the ten largest clones take under 20%. This sample's treatment: 10-day PBMC culture with coronavirus spike peptide pools or control peptides (ViraFEST assay). Study conclusions and caveats: The study found median SARS-CoV-2-reactive clonotypes rising from roughly 21 to 40, not significantly.

The V gene is TRBV19, the J gene TRBJ1-2; D possibly corresponds to TRBD1 (5 bases). This clonotype was obtained from a human donor who had recovered from COVID-19. Sequencing used CD4+ T cells from blood, cultured in vitro. Written as DNA, the CDR3 is TGTGCCAGTAAGAGCGGGGGAGGTCTGAACTATGGCTACACCTTC. The encoded protein is CASKSGGGLNYGYTF.